A single sample is the source of the 8 T cell receptor beta chains below, sequenced in a study of blood T cell repertoires in COVID-19. TCRdb's copy holds only in-frame clones and misses some; the assay was immunoSEQ multiplex PCR. Here the sample spans over 85,000 clones, 80% to 95% being singletons. The sequenced sample consisted of peripheral blood. These receptors all come from a human donor with active COVID-19. The donor label of this sample is uncertain.

V and J are TRBV28 and TRBJ2-3; a weak D match, TRBD2 (6 bases). Germline assignment: CDR1 MDHEN and CDR2 SYDVKM. This CDR3 is 14 amino acids long. V was pared by 8 bases and J by 2 bases, with 14 bases between. CDR3 nucleotide sequence: TGTGCCAGCCTGCCGGGACTCGACACAGATACGCAGTATTTT. Its protein product is CASLPGLDTDTQYF.

In DNA, the CDR3 is TGTGCCAGCAGTTGGACTAGCGGGGGGCGGAATGAGCAGTTCTTC. Its translation is CASSWTSGGRNEQFF. The chain employs TRBV2 and TRBJ2-1; 14 bases fit TRBD2. V lost 5 bases to trimming and J lost 7 bases; unmatched junction nucleotides: 4. The germline V gene encodes CDR1 SNHLY and CDR2 FYNNEI. This CDR3 contains 15 residues. The whole variable domain, remainder taken from reference TRBV2 and TRBJ2-1, is EPEVTQTPSHQVTQMGQEVILRCVPISNHLYFYWYRQILGQKVEFLVSFYNNEISEKSEIFDDQFSVERPDGSNFTLKIRSTKLEDSAMYFCASSWTSGGRNEQFFGPGTRLTVL.

CDR3 in amino acids: CASSYAWDRPSGEQYF. CDR3 nucleotide sequence: TGTGCCAGTAGCTACGCCTGGGACAGGCCCTCGGGTGAGCAGTACTTC. This chain joins TRBV19 and TRBJ2-7; TRBD1 matches 8 bases. This CDR3 has 16 amino acids. The germline V gene has CDR1 LNHDA and CDR2 SQIVND (reference sequence). Trimming removed 6 bases from V and 7 bases from J; junction bases left unmatched: 17.

The rearrangement links TRBV18 to TRBJ2-5, with unresolved D. The CDR3 runs 13 residues. Germline-derived CDR1 and CDR2 are KGHSH and LQKENI. V lost 0 bases to trimming and J lost 3 bases, with 5 bases between them. The CDR3 is CASSPPSEETQYF. CDR3 nucleotide sequence: TGTGCCAGCTCACCACCATCTGAAGAGACCCAGTACTTC.

CDR3 protein: CASSLKTTTYNEQFF. In DNA, the CDR3 is TGTGCCAGCAGCTTAAAGACGACTACCTACAATGAGCAGTTCTTC. This chain uses TRBV7-9 with TRBJ2-1; D may be TRBD2 (5 bases). CDR3 length equals 15 residues. The germline V gene encodes CDR1 SEHNR and CDR2 FQNEAQ (reference sequence). Between the trimmed V and J ends, which lost 2 bases and 2 bases, there was a span of 10 bases. Supplemented by reference TRBV7-9 and TRBJ2-1, the full variable domain reads DTGVSQNPRHKITKRGQNVTFRCDPISEHNRLYWYRQTLGQGPEFLTYFQNEAQLEKSRLLSDRFSAERPKGSFSTLEIQRTEQGDSAMYLCASSLKTTTYNEQFFGPGTRLTVL.

V gene TRBV7-9 combines with J gene TRBJ2-5; TRBD2 matches 12 bases. Germline CDR1 SEHNR, CDR2 FQNEAQ (reference sequence). This CDR3 region has 17 residues. V dropped 3 bases and J dropped 1; count of bases not matched to a gene: 6. The CDR3 protein is CASSLLAGGPSQETQYF. CDR3 sequence (DNA): TGTGCCAGCAGCTTGCTAGCGGGGGGGCCTAGCCAAGAGACCCAGTACTTC.

The sample holds one count of this clone. The chain links TRBV27 to TRBJ1-2; tentative D call: TRBD1 (5 bases). The CDR3 contains 13 residues. V was trimmed by 8 bases and J by 4 bases, leaving 14 bases between them. CDR1 is MNHEY, CDR2 SMNVEV, per germline (reference sequence). Here the CDR3 reads CASGLAGTYGYTF. The CDR3 coding sequence is TGTGCCAGCGGCCTAGCGGGGACCTATGGCTACACCTTC.

This clone appeared a few times. The chain has TRBV5-4 and TRBJ2-7; D not resolved. Germline CDR1 reads SGHNT; CDR2 reads YYREEE (reference sequence). The CDR3 runs 12 residues. Trimming removed 4 bases from V and 6 bases from J, with 11 bases in between. Written as DNA, the CDR3 is TGTGCCAGCAGCCACCAGGCGTCCGAGCAGTACTTC. It is translated as CASSHQASEQYF.